The 32 T cell receptor beta chains in this list originate from one sample, sequenced in a study of cytomegalovirus exposure and HLA in healthy donors. PCR employed 60 Vbeta and 13 Jbeta primers. TCRdb's copy holds only in-frame clones and misses some; the assay was immunoSEQ multiplex PCR. The sample contains about 120,000 clones, around 84% of which appear only once. The specimen was PBMCs. The origin of the receptors is a man aged 18 to 30 in good health and CMV-seronegative.

This clone occurred a few times. V usage is TRBV6-6 and J usage is TRBJ1-1, with D possibly TRBD1 on 6 matching bases. The CDR3 has 10 amino acids. V gave up 8 bases and J gave up 11 bases, with 12 bases separating them. Germline V gene lookup returns CDR1 MNHNY and CDR2 SVGAGI (reference sequence). CDR3 loop: CASEGGSAFF. Here the CDR3 DNA reads TGTGCCAGCGAAGGGGGATCGGCTTTCTTT.

This chain connects TRBV2 to TRBJ2-7; maybe TRBD2 (5 bases). Deletions cut 7 bases from V and 2 bases from J, with 9 bases between. Per the germline V gene, CDR1 is SNHLY and CDR2 is FYNNEI. There are 12 residues in the CDR3. CDR3 in amino acids: CASISGTYEQYF. The CDR3 DNA follows: TGTGCCAGCATTTCGGGGACCTACGAGCAGTACTTC.

The gene calls are TRBV5-1 and TRBJ2-5; no clear D. In germline, CDR1 is SGHRS, CDR2 YFSETQ. Trimming pared 0 bases from V and 4 bases from J, leaving 16 bases between. The CDR3 has 16 residues. For the CDR3, the DNA is TGCGCCAGCAGCTTGGGGGCCCCGTCTCCGTTAGAGACCCAGTACTTC. Protein sequence: CASSLGAPSPLETQYF.

The chain recombines TRBV7-6 with TRBJ1-2; 9 nucleotides line up with TRBD1. V gave up 6 bases and J gave up 4 bases; unmatched junction bases: 9. The germline gives CDR1 SGHVS, CDR2 FNYEAQ. The CDR3 has 15 amino acids. CDR3 nucleotide sequence: TGTGCCAGCAGTCCCTCGGGACAGGGTTCCTATGGCTACACCTTC. Protein sequence: CASSPSGQGSYGYTF.

The J gene is TRBJ2-4, the V gene TRBV29-1, with D unresolved. Trimming removed 7 bases from V and 3 bases from J, with 10 bases in between. This CDR3 spans 12 amino acids. CDR1 and CDR2 (germline): SQVTM, ANQGSEA. CDR3 DNA: TGCAGCGGAATCGGAGACAAAAACATTCAGTACTTC. Its protein product is CSGIGDKNIQYF. The full variable domain, its missing parts supplied by reference TRBV29-1 and TRBJ2-4, is SAVISQKPSRDICQRGTSLTIQCQVDSQVTMMFWYRQQPGQSLTLIATANQGSEATYESGFVIDKFPISRPNLTFSTLTVSNMSPEDSSIYLCSGIGDKNIQYFGAGTRLSVL.

V gene TRBV27 combines with J gene TRBJ1-5, with a possible D match to TRBD1 (6 bases). The CDR3 has 14 residues. Per germline, CDR1 MNHEY and CDR2 SMNVEV (reference sequence). With 6 bases removed from V and 0 bases from J, the gap between germline ends came to 9 bases. The CDR3 loop is CASSHRDSNQPQHF. CDR3 nucleotide sequence: TGTGCCAGCAGCCACAGGGATAGCAATCAGCCCCAGCATTTT.

The rearrangement links TRBV6-1 to TRBJ1-1; weak D call: TRBD1 (5 bases). The V end was cut by 6 bases, the J end by 1 base, with 12 bases between. In germline, CDR1 is MNHNS, CDR2 SASEGT. The CDR3 spans 14 residues. For the CDR3, the DNA is TGTGCCAGCAGGGAGGGGCAGGAGAACACTGAAGCTTTCTTT. Its protein product is CASREGQENTEAFF.

The J gene is TRBJ2-5, the V gene TRBV12-5; tentatively, D is TRBD1 (5 bases). This CDR3 is built from 13 residues. The germline V gene encodes CDR1 LGHNT and CDR2 FRNRAP. V was clipped by 5 bases and J by 1 base, with 8 bases between them. The CDR3 nucleotides are TGTGCTAGTGGTCCCGACAGCCAAGAGACCCAGTACTTC. Residues: CASGPDSQETQYF.

This chain uses TRBV6-1 with TRBJ2-1; TRBD2 aligns across 16 bases. The CDR3 has 18 residues. V was clipped by 4 bases and J by 0 bases; unmatched bases: 3. Germline CDR1 reads MNHNS; CDR2 reads SASEGT. CDR3 loop: CASSGGLAGGSSYNEQFF. For the CDR3, the DNA is TGTGCCAGCAGTGGGGGACTAGCGGGGGGGAGCTCCTACAATGAGCAGTTCTTC.

The CDR3 DNA reads as TGTGCCAGCAGCGCCGAGCCAAGTTTGAACACTGAAGCTTTCTTT. It encodes CASSAEPSLNTEAFF. The gene calls are TRBV9 and TRBJ1-1; D remains unclear. The CDR3 covers 15 residues. The V and J ends lost 3 bases and 0 bases respectively, with 12 bases between them. Germline V gene lookup returns CDR1 SGDLS and CDR2 YYNGEE. Full variable domain (remainder filled in from reference TRBV9 and TRBJ1-1): DSGVTQTPKHLITATGQRVTLRCSPRSGDLSVYWYQQSLDQGLQFLIQYYNGEERAKGNILERFSAQQFPDLHSELNLSSLELGDSALYFCASSAEPSLNTEAFFGQGTRLTVV.

This clone was counted a single time. V gene TRBV10-1 combines with J gene TRBJ2-1; no definite D call. V lost 2 bases and J lost 6, with 17 bases in between. The CDR3 runs to 16 residues. The V gene's germline CDR1 is WNHNN and CDR2 SYGVQD (reference sequence). CDR3 coding DNA: TGCGCCAGCAGTGAGCATGGCAGATTTTCTCCCAATGAGCAGTTCTTC. Its translation is CASSEHGRFSPNEQFF.

This clone appeared a single time. The J gene is TRBJ2-2, the V gene TRBV18, with D possibly matching TRBD1 (5 bases). The CDR3 loop spans 15 amino acids. Per the germline V gene, CDR1 is KGHSH and CDR2 is LQKENI. V lost 3 bases to trimming and J lost 6 bases, with 14 bases between them. The CDR3 is CASSPDVGVAGELFF. As DNA, the CDR3 is TGTGCCAGCTCACCGGACGTAGGGGTGGCCGGGGAGCTGTTTTTT.

The chain is built from TRBV28 and TRBJ1-6; the D is unclear. The CDR3 loop spans 15 amino acids. V was cut by 3 bases and J by 0 bases, with 6 bases left in between. Germline-derived CDR1 and CDR2 are MDHEN and SYDVKM. The CDR3 coding sequence is TGTGCCAGCAGTTTTCAGGCCTCCTATAATTCACCCCTCCACTTT. It specifies CASSFQASYNSPLHF.

The CDR3 region has the DNA TGTGCCAGTAGTATGGACAGGGGGCTTGGTGGCTACACCTTC. It encodes CASSMDRGLGGYTF. The J gene is TRBJ1-2, the V gene TRBV19; TRBD1 agrees at 11 bases. CDR3 length: 14 amino acids. Germline values: CDR1 LNHDA, CDR2 SQIVND (reference sequence). The trim removed 3 bases at V and 7 bases at J, leaving 4 bases unmatched.

This clone was observed a single time. The V gene is TRBV13, the J gene TRBJ1-6, with 8 positions matching TRBD1. Germline CDR1 is PRHDT and CDR2 is FYEKMQ (reference sequence). This CDR3 region has 18 residues. V was clipped by 6 bases and J by 0 bases; unmatched bases: 10. CDR3: CASRHRTGYSSYNSPLHF. The CDR3 DNA reads as TGTGCCAGCAGACACCGGACAGGGTACAGCTCCTATAATTCACCCCTCCACTTT.

The chain uses TRBV5-4 and TRBJ1-3, with TRBD1 identical over 10 bases. From germline, CDR1 is SGHNT and CDR2 YYREEE (reference sequence). J lost 3 bases, V lost 4 bases, and 4 bases had no gene match. The CDR3 contains 15 residues. The CDR3 region is CASSVGTGVGNTIYF. As DNA, the CDR3 is TGTGCCAGCAGCGTGGGGACAGGGGTTGGAAACACCATATATTTT.

This clone occurred a few times. As DNA, the CDR3 is TGTGCCAGCAGCTTATTTGTGAGCCCTGAAGCTTTCTTT. It encodes CASSLFVSPEAFF. The chain recombines TRBV7-9 with TRBJ1-1; no definite D call. The germline CDR1 and CDR2 sequences are SEHNR and FQNEAQ (reference sequence). The CDR3 has 13 residues. V was clipped by 2 bases and J by 6 bases, with 10 bases between them.

The chain combines TRBV5-1 with TRBJ1-2; 7 bases match TRBD1. The CDR3 totals 13 residues. Trimming removed 0 bases from V and 6 bases from J; junction bases left unmatched: 2. Germline CDR1 reads SGHRS; CDR2 reads YFSETQ. CDR3 region: CASSLEGGDGYTF. The CDR3 DNA follows: TGCGCCAGCAGCTTGGAAGGGGGCGATGGCTACACCTTC.

V is TRBV5-8 and J is TRBJ2-5; perhaps TRBD2 as D (7 bases). Deletions cut 6 bases from V and 5 bases from J, with 20 bases between. CDR1 and CDR2 from the germline V gene are SGHTS and YDEGEE. The CDR3 runs 15 residues. CDR3 DNA sequence: TGTGCCAGCAAAAACCGGGGGGCTAGCAGGGAGACCCAGTACTTC. Its protein is CASKNRGASRETQYF.

The chain uses TRBV6-1 and TRBJ2-7; D is perhaps TRBD2 (7 bases). Trimming cost V 1 base and J 5 bases, with 15 bases left between them. The germline V gene has CDR1 MNHNS and CDR2 SASEGT. The CDR3 extends over 15 amino acids. CDR3 sequence reads: CASSEGGGGADEQYF. In DNA, the CDR3 is TGTGCCAGCAGTGAAGGGGGAGGGGGGGCCGACGAGCAGTACTTC.

V usage is TRBV27 and J usage is TRBJ2-3, with 7 nucleotides matching TRBD2. This CDR3 spans 13 amino acids. V gave up 8 bases and J gave up 4 bases; unmatched junction bases: 6. Per the germline V gene, CDR1 is MNHEY and CDR2 is SMNVEV (reference sequence). The CDR3 sequence: CASGRLAADTQYF. Written as DNA, the CDR3 is TGTGCCAGCGGTCGACTAGCTGCAGATACGCAGTATTTT.

The chain joins TRBV5-1 to TRBJ1-3; D possibly corresponds to TRBD1 (5 bases). The germline V and J ends were trimmed by 0 bases and 7 bases, with 11 bases remaining between them. Germline CDR1 is SGHRS and CDR2 is YFSETQ. The length of the CDR3 is 14 residues. CDR3 region: CASSLASGANTIYF. The CDR3 DNA reads TGCGCCAGCAGCTTGGCCAGCGGGGCGAACACCATATATTTT.

The genes are TRBV6-6 and TRBJ1-5, with D perhaps TRBD1 (5 bases). CDR1 is MNHNY and CDR2 is SVGAGI in the germline V gene (reference sequence). This CDR3 spans 13 amino acids. V lost 0 bases and J 7 bases, leaving 7 bases between the germline ends. The CDR3 region is CASSYSPGQPQHF. The CDR3 DNA sequence: TGTGCCAGCAGTTACTCTCCAGGGCAGCCCCAGCATTTT.

The chain employs TRBV6-1 and TRBJ2-1; 9 nucleotides agree with TRBD2. This CDR3 is built from 18 residues. J was trimmed by 7 bases and V by 1 base; bases with no gene match: 14. The germline V gene encodes CDR1 MNHNS and CDR2 SASEGT. The CDR3 DNA reads as TGTGCCAGCAGTGAAGGAGCCGTGCTAGCGGGGAAGATGAATGAGCAGTTCTTC. It codes for CASSEGAVLAGKMNEQFF.

This sequence joins TRBV5-8 and TRBJ2-3, with 12 bases matching TRBD2. Germline lookup yields CDR1 SGHTS and CDR2 YDEGEE. The CDR3 loop spans 19 amino acids. Germline trimming cut 1 base from V and 2 bases from J; bases unmatched to any gene: 11. Here the CDR3 DNA reads TGTGCCAGCAGCTTGACCGCCGGTCTAGCGGGGGGGGTCACAGATACGCAGTATTTT. Amino acid sequence: CASSLTAGLAGGVTDTQYF.

This clone was counted a few times. The chain combines TRBV7-9 with TRBJ2-7; 9 bases map to TRBD1. V was pared by 5 bases and J by 2 bases, with 10 bases of the junction left unmatched. The germline V gene has CDR1 SEHNR and CDR2 FQNEAQ (reference sequence). The CDR3 consists of 16 residues. The CDR3 nucleotides are TGTGCCAGCAGCCCTACAGGGGGCGACCCACCCTACGAGCAGTACTTC. Residues: CASSPTGGDPPYEQYF.

The rearrangement uses TRBV14 and TRBJ2-7; the D is unclear. The germline V gene has CDR1 SGHDN and CDR2 FVKESK. The length of the CDR3 is 15 residues. The V end lost 3 bases, the J end lost 3 bases, and 15 bases lay between the germline ends. The CDR3 sequence is CASSHLPPPNYEQYF. In DNA, the CDR3 is TGTGCCAGCAGCCACCTACCTCCTCCAAACTACGAGCAGTACTTC.

This clone was recorded only once. The same CDR3 also results from other DNA sequences found in this sample. The chain joins TRBV9 to TRBJ2-3; 12 bases line up with TRBD2. V lost 0 bases and J lost 5; bases outside the gene matches: 7. The CDR3 runs to 17 residues. The V gene's germline CDR1 is SGDLS and CDR2 YYNGEE. In DNA, the CDR3 is TGTGCCAGCAGCGTAGTACCTAGCGGGGGGGCCGGAGATACGCAGTATTTT. Protein: CASSVVPSGGAGDTQYF.

The chain employs TRBV21-1 and TRBJ1-2; the D segment call TRBD1 is taken from the table without a DNA check. TRBV21-1 is assigned pseudogene status. The CDR3 is made up of 17 amino acids. The DNA of the CDR3 is TGTGCCAGCAGCAAAGGGGGTCGCCAACAGGGGGCGAATGGCTACACCTTC. Protein product: CASSKGGRQQGANGYTF.

This clone was detected only a few times. V and J are TRBV15 and TRBJ2-7; the D gene is possibly TRBD1 (6 bases). This CDR3 is built from 15 residues. The V and J ends lost 3 bases and 4 bases respectively, with 16 bases between them. CDR1 is LNHNV, CDR2 YYDKDF, per germline (reference sequence). CDR3 nucleotides: TGTGCCACCAGCAGCCACTTTGGGACACTTTACGAGCAGTACTTC. Residues: CATSSHFGTLYEQYF.

The genes are TRBV7-9 and TRBJ1-2; 7 nucleotides line up with TRBD1. The CDR3 consists of 16 residues. The germline V gene has CDR1 SEHNR and CDR2 FQNEAQ (reference sequence). J was trimmed by 4 bases and V by 5 bases; bases with no gene match: 13. CDR3 loop: CASSSLWDSSFYGYTF. The CDR3 DNA follows: TGTGCCAGCAGCAGCTTATGGGACAGCTCCTTCTATGGCTACACCTTC.

This sequence joins TRBV5-1 and TRBJ2-1; 10 bases agree with TRBD1. The CDR3 extends over 16 amino acids. Germline V CDR1 and CDR2: SGHRS, YFSETQ. Losses at the gene ends were 0 bases for V and 7 bases for J; bases not matched to a gene: 7. The CDR3 DNA sequence: TGCGCCAGCAGCTTGGAGGGACAGGGGCCTGGTAATGAGCAGTTCTTC. This codes for CASSLEGQGPGNEQFF.